This T cell receptor beta chain appears in the sequencing data of a study of CD8 T cells in ankylosing spondylitis. Study conclusions and caveats: For ankylosing spondylitis blood, a TCR beta motif of 8 or 9 highly homologous variants appeared characteristic.

Quantitative barcoded 5'-RACE was used to prepare TCR beta libraries. TCRdb fed the 5' RACE reads into MiXCR, producing one record per CDR3 protein. The table lists approximately 150,000 distinct CDR3 sequences, around 42% of them singletons. Worth noting for this clonotype: The antigen is unknown.

Sequenced material: synovial fluid, either unsorted or a sorted T cell fraction (not recorded which). This TCR was recovered from a male donor with ankylosing spondylitis.

The CDR3 spells CATFWQNPRNHFRCQVQFF. CDR3 DNA sequence: TGTGCCACCTTCTGGCAGAACCCCCGCAACCACTTCCGCTGTCAAGTCCAGTTCTTC. The chain couples TRBV11-2 to TRBJ2-1; no reliable D call. The CDR3 has 19 amino acids. Trimming cost V 10 bases and J 13 bases, with 41 bases left between them. Germline V gives CDR1 SGHAT, CDR2 FQNNGV.